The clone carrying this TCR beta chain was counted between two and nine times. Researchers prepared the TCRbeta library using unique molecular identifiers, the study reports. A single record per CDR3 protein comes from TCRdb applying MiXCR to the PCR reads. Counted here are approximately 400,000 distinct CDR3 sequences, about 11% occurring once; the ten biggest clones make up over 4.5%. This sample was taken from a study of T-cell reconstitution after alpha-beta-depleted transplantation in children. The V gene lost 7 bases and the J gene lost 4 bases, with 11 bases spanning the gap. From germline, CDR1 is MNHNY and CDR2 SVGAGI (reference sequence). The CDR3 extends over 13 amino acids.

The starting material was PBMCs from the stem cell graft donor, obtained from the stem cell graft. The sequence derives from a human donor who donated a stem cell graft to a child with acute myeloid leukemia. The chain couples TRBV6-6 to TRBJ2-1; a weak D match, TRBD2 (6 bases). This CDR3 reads CASTPGGYNEQFF. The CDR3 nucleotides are TGTGCCAGCACCCCCGGGGGTTACAATGAGCAGTTCTTC.